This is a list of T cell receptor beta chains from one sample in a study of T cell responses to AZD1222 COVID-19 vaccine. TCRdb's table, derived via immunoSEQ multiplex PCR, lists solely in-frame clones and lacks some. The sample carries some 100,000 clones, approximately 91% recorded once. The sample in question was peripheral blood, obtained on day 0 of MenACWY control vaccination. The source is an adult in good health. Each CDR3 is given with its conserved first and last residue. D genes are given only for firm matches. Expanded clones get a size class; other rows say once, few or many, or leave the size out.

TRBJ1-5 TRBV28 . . TGTGCCAGCAGTTTTACAGGGCCCCAGCATTTT CASSFTGPQHF
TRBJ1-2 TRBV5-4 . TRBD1 TGTGCCAGCAGCCACCCGGACAGGTACGGCTATGGCTACACCTTC CASSHPDRYGYGYTF
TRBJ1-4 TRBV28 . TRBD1 TGTGCCAGTCGGACAGGAGAAGATGAAAAACTGTTTTTT CASRTGEDEKLFF
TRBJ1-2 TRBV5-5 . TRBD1 TGTGCCAGCAGCTTGGCAGGGGGCAGGGGTGGATTTTATGGCTACACCTTC CASSLAGGRGGFYGYTF
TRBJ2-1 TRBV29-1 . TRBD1 TGCAGCGTTGAAGCACGGCAGGGGGCTTACAATGAGCAGTTCTTC CSVEARQGAYNEQFF
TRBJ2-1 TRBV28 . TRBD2 TGTGCCAGCAGTTACGGCGGGAGGTCCTACAATGAGCAGTTCTTC CASSYGGRSYNEQFF
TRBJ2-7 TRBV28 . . TGTGCCAGCAGTTTCACGGACAGCTACGAGCAGTACTTC CASSFTDSYEQYF
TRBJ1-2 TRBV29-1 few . TGCAGCGTGGGCCCAGAGGGGTCAGGTGGCTACACCTTC CSVGPEGSGGYTF
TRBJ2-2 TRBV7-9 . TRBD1 TGTGCCAGCAGCTCCCGACAGGGGGGAACCGGGGAGCTGTTTTTT CASSSRQGGTGELFF
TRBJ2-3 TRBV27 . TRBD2 TGTGCCAGCAGTTCCAAAGCGGGACCCAGCACAGATACGCAGTATTTT CASSSKAGPSTDTQYF
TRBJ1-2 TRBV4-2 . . TGTGCCAGCAGCCCAGGGACCTTCTATGGCTACACCTTC CASSPGTFYGYTF
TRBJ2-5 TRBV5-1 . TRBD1 TGCGCCAGCAGGGTCGGACAGGACGGAGAGACCCAGTACTTC CASRVGQDGETQYF
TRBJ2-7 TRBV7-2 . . TGTGCCAGCAGCCGGGGTGGCGCTTCCTACGAGCAGTACTTC CASSRGGASYEQYF
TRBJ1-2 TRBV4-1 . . TGCGCCAGCAGCCAAGAAGTTAGTTTTGGGTATGGCTACACCTTC CASSQEVSFGYGYTF
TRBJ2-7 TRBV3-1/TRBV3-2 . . TGTGCCAGCAGCCAAGTCGGGGGCGGCGAGCAGTACTTC CASSQVGGGEQYF
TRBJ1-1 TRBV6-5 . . TGTGCCAGCAGTTATGTCAGGGCGAACACTGAAGCTTTCTTT CASSYVRANTEAFF
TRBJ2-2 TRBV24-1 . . TGTGCCACCAGTGACATAGCCGGGACATCGAACACCGGGGAGCTGTTTTTT CATSDIAGTSNTGELFF
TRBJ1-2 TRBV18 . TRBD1 TGTGCCAGCTCACCCGGGACAGGGGCGAACTTGGGCTACACCTTC CASSPGTGANLGYTF
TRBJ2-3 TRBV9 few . TGTGCCAGCAGCGTAGAGGACTTCGGGGCAGATACGCAGTATTTT CASSVEDFGADTQYF
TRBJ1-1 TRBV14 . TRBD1 TGTGCCAGCAGCCATGCTGACAGGGAGGCCACTGAAGCTTTCTTT CASSHADREATEAFF
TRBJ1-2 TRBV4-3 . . TGCGCCAGCAGCCAAGACAGGGGCGGCATAGGGAATGGCTACACCTTC CASSQDRGGIGNGYTF
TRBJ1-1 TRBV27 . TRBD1 TGTGCCAGTTGGACAGGGTCCACTGAAGCTTTCTTT CASWTGSTEAFF
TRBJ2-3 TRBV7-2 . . TGTGCCAGCAGCTTAGCTCTGGGACGCGATACGCAGTATTTT CASSLALGRDTQYF
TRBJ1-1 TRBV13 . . TGTGCCAGCAGCTCGGGGGCAGCTTTCTTT CASSSGAAFF
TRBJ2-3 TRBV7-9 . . TGTGCCAGCAGCTCCCGACCGACGGGCACAGATACGCAGTATTTT CASSSRPTGTDTQYF
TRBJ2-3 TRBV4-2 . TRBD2 TGTGCCAGCAGCCAGGCGGGACTAAGCGAGGATACGCAGTATTTT CASSQAGLSEDTQYF
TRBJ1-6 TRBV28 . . TGTGCCAGCAGTTTATTGGACAATTCACCCCTCCACTTT CASSLLDNSPLHF
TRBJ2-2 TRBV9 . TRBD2 TGTGCCAGCACGATCGGGGGGAGCCAGGTCGGGGAGCTGTTTTTT CASTIGGSQVGELFF
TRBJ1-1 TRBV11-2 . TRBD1 TGTGCCAGCAGCGGGGACAGGGACACTGAAGCTTTCTTT CASSGDRDTEAFF
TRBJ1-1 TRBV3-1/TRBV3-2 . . TGTGCCAGCAGCCAATGGGCCGGCAGCGGGAGCATGAACACTGAAGCTTTCTTT CASSQWAGSGSMNTEAFF
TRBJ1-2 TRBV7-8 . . TGTGCCAGCAGCCGAGGACGAGATGGGAGCGGCTACACCTTC CASSRGRDGSGYTF
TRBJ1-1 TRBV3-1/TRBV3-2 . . TGTGCCAGCAGCCAATTAGTTGGTTCGTCGGACACTGAAGCTTTCTTT CASSQLVGSSDTEAFF
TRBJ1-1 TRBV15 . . TGTGCCACCAGCAGAGATTTAACCGCCTTAAGGGGCACTGAAGCTTTCTTT CATSRDLTALRGTEAFF
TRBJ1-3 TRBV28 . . TGTGCCAGCAGGGACATCTCTGGAAACACCATATATTTT CASRDISGNTIYF
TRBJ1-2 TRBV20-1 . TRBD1 TGCAGTGCTAGGACAGGGAACGGCTACACCTTC CSARTGNGYTF
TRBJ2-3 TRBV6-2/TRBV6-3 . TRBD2 TGTGCCAGCAGTCCATGGACTAGCGGGAGTTCAGATACGCAGTATTTT CASSPWTSGSSDTQYF
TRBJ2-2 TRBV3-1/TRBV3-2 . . TGTGCCAGCAGCCAAGGGGGATCGAACACCGGGGAGCTGTTTTTT CASSQGGSNTGELFF
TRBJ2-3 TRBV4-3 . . TGCGCCAGCAGCCCCGTCGTCACAGATACGCAGTATTTT CASSPVVTDTQYF
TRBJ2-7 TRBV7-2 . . TGTGCCAGCAGCCCATCCTACGAGCAGTACTTC CASSPSYEQYF
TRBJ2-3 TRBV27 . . TGTGCCAGCAATCCCGCGGGCACAGATACGCAGTATTTT CASNPAGTDTQYF
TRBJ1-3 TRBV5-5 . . TGTGCCAGCAGCTTAGAACCCCGGGAAGGAAACACCATATATTTT CASSLEPREGNTIYF
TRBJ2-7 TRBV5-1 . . TGCGCCAGCAGCTTGGCGGGCAGTTCCTACGAGCAGTACTTC CASSLAGSSYEQYF
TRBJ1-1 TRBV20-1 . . TGCAGTGCTAAGGAGGGGGTAGTAGCTTTCTTT CSAKEGVVAFF
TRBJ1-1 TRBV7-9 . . TGTGCCAGCAGCCCTAATAATGAAGCTTTCTTT CASSPNNEAFF
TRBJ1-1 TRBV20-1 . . TGCAGTGCTAGAGATAAGTATGAAGCTTTCTTT CSARDKYEAFF
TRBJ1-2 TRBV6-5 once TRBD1 TGTGCCAGCACAGGGGGCGGCTATGGCTACACCTTC CASTGGGYGYTF
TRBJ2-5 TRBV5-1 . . TGCGCCAGCAGCTCCCTGCAGCAACAAGAGACCCAGTACTTC CASSSLQQQETQYF
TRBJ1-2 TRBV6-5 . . TGTGCCAGCAGTAACCCCGGACAGATCTATGGCTACACCTTC CASSNPGQIYGYTF